Reported below is one TCR beta chain. Its antigen is currently unknown. Germline V CDR1 and CDR2: MDHEN, SYDVKM. The CDR3 covers 12 residues. The germline V and J ends were trimmed by 5 bases and 2 bases, with 6 bases remaining between them. This record comes from a study of OX40 agonist ivuxolimab in advanced cancers. Points from the study as a whole: Relative to CD4+, CD8+ T cells held more expanded clones on average.

Sequenced by immunoSEQ multiplex PCR; TCRdb stores in-frame clones only, minus some. The repertoire holds approximately 53,000 clones, with 90% to 95% as singletons. The sequencing used CD4+ or CD8+ T cells sorted from blood, collected in a trial of the OX40 agonist ivuxolimab. The sequence came from an adult with an advanced solid tumor such as melanoma, head and neck, liver or kidney cancer. This sequence joins TRBV28 and TRBJ2-5; no definite D call. Here the CDR3 reads CASSPQQETQYF. The CDR3 nucleotides read TGTGCCAGCAGTCCCCAACAAGAGACCCAGTACTTC. The full variable domain, its missing parts supplied by reference TRBV28 and TRBJ2-5, is DVKVTQSSRYLVKRTGEKVFLECVQDMDHENMFWYRQDPGLGLRLIYFSYDVKMKEKGDIPEGYSVSREKKERFSLILESASTNQTSMYLCASSPQQETQYFGPGTRLLVL.